The TCR beta chain described here comes from a study of Ad26.COV2.S vaccination and SARS-CoV-2 variants. About the study: The trial was COV1001 and the donor's arm was Ad26.COV2.S.

Of note for this clone: The antigen is not known.

The sample's treatment: about 20 received Ad26.COV2.S at low or high dose, single or two shots; roughly five received placebo; per-sample allocation not given. Material that was analyzed had been drawn on day 63 after the first vaccine or placebo injection. Immunization relied on an Ad26 vector, which expressed Wuhan-strain SARS-CoV-2 spike. Generated by immunoSEQ multiplex PCR, the TCRdb table keeps only in-frame clones and is missing some. The data show 250,000 or so clones, around 88% seen once. General study points: Participants given vaccine showed non-spike TCR breadth similar to that of placebo recipients. Following vaccination, spike-specific CD8+ and CD4+ T cell responses reportedly exhibited substantial breadth.

This CDR3 is 11 amino acids long. CDR1 is SGHRS and CDR2 is YFSETQ in the germline V gene. Trimming took off 4 bases at V and 7 bases at J, with 9 bases between the two ends. This clonotype was sampled from a person aged 18-60 years who received the Ad26.COV2.S COVID-19 vaccine or a placebo. Sequenced material: peripheral blood, taken in a trial of Ad26.COV2.S vaccine versus placebo. V usage is TRBV5-1 and J usage is TRBJ2-7, with D possibly being TRBD1 (5 bases). This CDR3 reads CASSLGQEQYF. CDR3 bases: TGCGCCAGCAGCCTTGGACAAGAGCAGTACTTC.